This T cell receptor beta chain is from a study of Tregs in tolerant kidney transplant recipients. Method: immunoSEQ multiplex PCR; TCRdb's copy keeps in-frame clones and lacks some. The table records approximately 98,000 clones, around 87% of them present only once. J lost 0 bases, V lost 4 bases, and 9 bases had no gene match. The length of the CDR3 is 17 residues. Germline values: CDR1 SGHNT, CDR2 YYREEE (reference sequence). This specimen was CD4+ T cells from blood, taken before the transplant. V gene TRBV5-4 combines with J gene TRBJ1-3; TRBD1 agrees at 8 bases. The origin of this receptor is a human donor who received a combined kidney and bone marrow transplant. The CDR3 DNA is TGTGCCAGCAGCCTCGGGACAGGTTCGGGCTCTGGAAACACCATATATTTT. Its protein product is CASSLGTGSGSGNTIYF. The full variable domain, completed using reference TRBV5-4 and TRBJ1-3, is ETGVTQSPTHLIKTRGQQVTLRCSSQSGHNTVSWYQQALGQGPQFIFQYYREEENGRGNFPPRFSGLQFPNYSSELNVNALELDDSALYLCASSLGTGSGSGNTIYFGEGSWLTVV.